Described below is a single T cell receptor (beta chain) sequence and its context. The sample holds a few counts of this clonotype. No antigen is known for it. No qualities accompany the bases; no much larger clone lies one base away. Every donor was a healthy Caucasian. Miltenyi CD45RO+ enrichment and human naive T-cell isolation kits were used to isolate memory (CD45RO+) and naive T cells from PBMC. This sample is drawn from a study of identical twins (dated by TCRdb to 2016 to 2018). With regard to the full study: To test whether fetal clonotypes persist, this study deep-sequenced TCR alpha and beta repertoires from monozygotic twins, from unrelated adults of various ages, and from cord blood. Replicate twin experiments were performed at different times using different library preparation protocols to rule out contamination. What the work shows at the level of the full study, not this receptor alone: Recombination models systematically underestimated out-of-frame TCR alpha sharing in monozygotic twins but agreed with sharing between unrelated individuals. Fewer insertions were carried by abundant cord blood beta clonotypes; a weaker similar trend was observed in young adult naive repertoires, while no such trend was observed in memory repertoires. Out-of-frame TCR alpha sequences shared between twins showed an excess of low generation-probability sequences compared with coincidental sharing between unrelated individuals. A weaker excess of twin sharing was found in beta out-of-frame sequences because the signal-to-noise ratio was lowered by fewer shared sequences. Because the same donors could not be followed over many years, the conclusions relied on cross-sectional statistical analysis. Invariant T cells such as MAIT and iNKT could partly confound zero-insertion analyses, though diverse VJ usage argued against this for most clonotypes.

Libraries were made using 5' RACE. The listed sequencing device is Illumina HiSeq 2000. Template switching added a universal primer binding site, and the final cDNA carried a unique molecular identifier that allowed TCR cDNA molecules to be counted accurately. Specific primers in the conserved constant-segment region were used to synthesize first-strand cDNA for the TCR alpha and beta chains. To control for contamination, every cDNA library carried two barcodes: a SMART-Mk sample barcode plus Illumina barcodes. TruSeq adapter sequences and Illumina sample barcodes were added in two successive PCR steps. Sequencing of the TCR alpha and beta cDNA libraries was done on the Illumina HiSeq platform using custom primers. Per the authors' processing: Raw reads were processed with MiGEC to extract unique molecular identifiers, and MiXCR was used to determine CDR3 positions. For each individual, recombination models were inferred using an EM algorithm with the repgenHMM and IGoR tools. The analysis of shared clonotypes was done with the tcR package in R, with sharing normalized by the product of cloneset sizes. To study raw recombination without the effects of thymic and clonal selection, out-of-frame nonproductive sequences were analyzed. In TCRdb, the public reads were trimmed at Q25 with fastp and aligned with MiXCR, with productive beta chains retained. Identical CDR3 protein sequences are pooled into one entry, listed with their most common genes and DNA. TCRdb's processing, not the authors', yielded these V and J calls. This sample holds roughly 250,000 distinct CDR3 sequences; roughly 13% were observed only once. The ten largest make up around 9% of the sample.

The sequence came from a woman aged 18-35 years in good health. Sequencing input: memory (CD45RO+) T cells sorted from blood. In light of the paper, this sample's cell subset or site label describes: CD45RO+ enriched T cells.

CDR3 sequence: CAPGGARGTDTQYF. The DNA sequence is TGTGCGCCAGGGGGGGCGCGCGGCACAGATACGCAGTATTTT. The V and J segments used are TRBV19 and TRBJ2-3, with the D call tentatively TRBD1 or TRBD2, each fitting 7 bases. CDR1 and CDR2 (LNHDA, SQIVND) derive from the germline V gene (reference sequence). Including cysteine and phenylalanine, the CDR3 has 14 amino acids. This entry keeps only the CDR3 DNA: 42 bases, framed from base 1.